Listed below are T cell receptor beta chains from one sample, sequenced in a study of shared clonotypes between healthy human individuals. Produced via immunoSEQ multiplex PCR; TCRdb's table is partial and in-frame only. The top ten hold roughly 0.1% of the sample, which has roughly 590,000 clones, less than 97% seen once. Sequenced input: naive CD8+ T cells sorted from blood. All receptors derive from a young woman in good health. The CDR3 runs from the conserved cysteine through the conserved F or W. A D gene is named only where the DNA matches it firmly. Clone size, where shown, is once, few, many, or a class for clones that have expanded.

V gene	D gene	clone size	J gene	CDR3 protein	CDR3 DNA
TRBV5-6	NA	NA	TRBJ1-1	CASSLGDTEAFF	TGTGCCAGCAGCTTGGGGGACACTGAAGCTTTCTTT
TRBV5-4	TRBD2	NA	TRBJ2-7	CASSLVGLAGVSSYEQYF	TGTGCCAGCAGCTTGGTCGGACTAGCGGGCGTTAGCTCCTACGAGCAGTACTTC
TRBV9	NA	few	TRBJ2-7	CASSSGGLEQYF	TGTGCCAGCAGCTCAGGAGGGCTCGAGCAGTACTTC
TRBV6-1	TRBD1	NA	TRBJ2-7	CASSFTGGIYEQYF	TGTGCCAGCAGTTTTACAGGGGGCATATACGAGCAGTACTTC
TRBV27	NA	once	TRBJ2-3	CASSNGAGYTDTQYF	TGTGCCAGCAGTAATGGGGCAGGATACACAGATACGCAGTATTTT
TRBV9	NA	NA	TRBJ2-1	CASSSPPSYNEQFF	TGTGCCAGCAGCTCCCCCCCCTCCTACAATGAGCAGTTCTTC
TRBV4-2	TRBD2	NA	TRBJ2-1	CASSLELAGGYNEQFF	TGTGCCAGCAGTCTCGAACTAGCGGGAGGCTACAATGAGCAGTTCTTC
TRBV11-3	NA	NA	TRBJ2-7	CASSLNPGPSYEQYF	TGTGCCAGCAGCTTAAATCCGGGTCCCTCCTACGAGCAGTACTTC
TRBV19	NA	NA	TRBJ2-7	CASSNHGSYEQYF	TGTGCCAGTAGTAACCACGGTTCCTACGAGCAGTACTTC
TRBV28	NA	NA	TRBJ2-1	CASSLAGTYNEQFF	TGTGCCAGCAGTTTAGCGGGAACCTACAATGAGCAGTTCTTC
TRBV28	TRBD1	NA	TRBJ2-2	CASSPIGQGAAGGELFF	TGTGCCAGCAGTCCCATCGGACAGGGGGCGGCCGGCGGGGAGCTGTTTTTT
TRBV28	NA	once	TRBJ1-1	CASGATDDNTEAFF	TGTGCCAGCGGGGCGACAGACGATAACACTGAAGCTTTCTTT
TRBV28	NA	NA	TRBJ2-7	CASSLGWVEQYF	TGTGCCAGCAGTTTGGGGTGGGTCGAGCAGTACTTC
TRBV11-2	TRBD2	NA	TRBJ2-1	CASSLVGGAYNEQFF	TGTGCCAGCAGCTTAGTCGGGGGGGCCTACAATGAGCAGTTCTTC
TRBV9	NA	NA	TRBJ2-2	CASSPYRETGELFF	TGTGCCAGCAGTCCTTACAGGGAGACCGGGGAGCTGTTTTTT
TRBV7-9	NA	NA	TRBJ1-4	CASSLTDPYEKLFF	TGTGCCAGCAGCTTGACAGACCCCTATGAAAAACTGTTTTTT
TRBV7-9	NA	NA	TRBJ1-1	CASSLGMQEAFF	TGTGCCAGCAGCTTGGGTATGCAGGAAGCTTTCTTT
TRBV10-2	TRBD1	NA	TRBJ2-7	CASSDSGQAHYEQYF	TGCGCCAGCAGCGACTCGGGACAGGCTCACTACGAGCAGTACTTC
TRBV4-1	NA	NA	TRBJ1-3	CASSQEEAGEDTIYF	TGCGCCAGCAGCCAAGAGGAGGCAGGGGAGGACACCATATATTTT
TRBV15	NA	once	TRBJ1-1	CATSTPDSVGYTEAFF	TGTGCCACCAGCACGCCGGACAGTGTGGGGTACACTGAAGCTTTCTTT
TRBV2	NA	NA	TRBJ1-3	CASSPPDRNTIYF	TGTGCCAGCAGTCCCCCGGACAGAAACACCATATATTTT
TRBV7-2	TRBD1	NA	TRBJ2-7	CASSMGWDRGHEQYF	TGTGCCAGCAGCATGGGTTGGGACAGGGGCCACGAGCAGTACTTC
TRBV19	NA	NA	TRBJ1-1	CASSIGSRGRTEAFF	TGTGCCAGTAGTATTGGAAGTCGGGGGCGAACTGAAGCTTTCTTT
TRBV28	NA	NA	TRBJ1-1	CASSPIERTEAFF	TGTGCCAGCAGTCCAATAGAACGGACTGAAGCTTTCTTT
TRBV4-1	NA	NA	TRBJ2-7	CASSQAPLYEQYF	TGCGCCAGCAGCCAGGCTCCTCTATACGAGCAGTACTTC
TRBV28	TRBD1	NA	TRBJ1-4	CASRPTGTGDEKLFF	TGTGCCAGCAGACCAACCGGGACAGGGGATGAAAAACTGTTTTTT
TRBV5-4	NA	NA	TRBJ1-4	CASSEEKQEKLFF	TGTGCCAGCAGCGAGGAGAAACAGGAAAAACTGTTTTTT
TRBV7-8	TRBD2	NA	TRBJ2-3	CASSVTSGKTDTQYF	TGTGCCAGCAGCGTCACTAGCGGGAAGACAGATACGCAGTATTTT
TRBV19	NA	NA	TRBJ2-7	CASSNRERAYEQYF	TGTGCCAGTAGCAACAGGGAAAGGGCCTACGAGCAGTACTTC
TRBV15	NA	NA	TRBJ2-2	CATSRESGELFF	TGTGCCACCAGCAGAGAATCCGGGGAGCTGTTTTTT
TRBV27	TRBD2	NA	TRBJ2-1	CASSSGTSGSNEQFF	TGTGCCAGCAGTTCCGGGACTAGCGGGAGCAATGAGCAGTTCTTC
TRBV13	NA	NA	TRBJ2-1	CASSLGTRSKQQFF	TGTGCCAGCAGCTTAGGCACCCGTAGTAAGCAGCAGTTCTTC
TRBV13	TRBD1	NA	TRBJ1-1	CASSHDRGTEAFF	TGTGCCAGCAGCCATGACAGGGGAACTGAAGCTTTCTTT
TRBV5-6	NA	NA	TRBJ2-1	CASSPTSGNEQFF	TGTGCCAGCAGCCCAACGTCGGGCAATGAGCAGTTCTTC
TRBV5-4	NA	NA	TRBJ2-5	CASSLVWDQETQYF	TGTGCCAGCAGCTTGGTTTGGGACCAAGAGACCCAGTACTTC
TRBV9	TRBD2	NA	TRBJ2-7	CASSVTASGSYEQYF	TGTGCCAGCAGCGTTACGGCTAGCGGGAGCTACGAGCAGTACTTC
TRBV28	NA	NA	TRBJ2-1	CASSFSVGEQFF	TGTGCCAGCAGTTTTTCGGTCGGTGAGCAGTTCTTC
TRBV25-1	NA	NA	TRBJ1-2	CASSERWVRASYGYTF	TGTGCCAGCAGTGAACGTTGGGTCAGAGCCTCCTATGGCTACACCTTC
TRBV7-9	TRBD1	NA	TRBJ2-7	CASSSTDRARTDEQYF	TGTGCCAGCAGCTCGACGGACAGGGCACGAACCGACGAGCAGTACTTC
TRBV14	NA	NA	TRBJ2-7	CASSRAQGNEQYF	TGTGCCAGCAGTCGGGCCCAGGGAAACGAGCAGTACTTC
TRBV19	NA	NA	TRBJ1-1	CASTTNRARNTEAFF	TGTGCCAGTACCACCAACAGGGCCCGAAACACTGAAGCTTTCTTT
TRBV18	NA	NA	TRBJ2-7	CASSPADRGHFYEQYF	TGTGCCAGCTCACCAGCGGACCGGGGACACTTCTACGAGCAGTACTTC
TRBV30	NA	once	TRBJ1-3	CAWSALGAGTGNTIYF	TGTGCCTGGAGTGCCCTCGGGGCAGGGACTGGAAACACCATATATTTT
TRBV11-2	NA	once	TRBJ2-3	CASSLELAASTDTQYF	TGTGCCAGCAGCTTAGAGTTAGCGGCTAGCACAGATACGCAGTATTTT
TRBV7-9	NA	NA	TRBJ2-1	CASGSTGSYNEQFF	TGTGCCAGCGGCTCGACAGGTTCCTACAATGAGCAGTTCTTC
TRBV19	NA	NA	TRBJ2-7	CASSIVLGPSRDSKDYEQYF	TGTGCCAGTAGTATAGTTTTAGGGCCTTCCAGGGACTCCAAAGACTACGAGCAGTACTTC
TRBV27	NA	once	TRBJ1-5	CASSLGGSQPQHF	TGTGCCAGCAGTTTGGGGGGATCTCAGCCCCAGCATTTT
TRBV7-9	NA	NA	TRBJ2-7	CASSLAVRGAYEQYF	TGTGCCAGCAGCTTAGCGGTCAGGGGAGCATACGAGCAGTACTTC
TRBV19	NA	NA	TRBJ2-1	CASSFSYNEQFF	TGTGCCAGTAGTTTCTCCTACAATGAGCAGTTCTTC
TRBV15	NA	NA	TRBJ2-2	CATSSFLGTGELFF	TGTGCCACCAGCAGTTTTCTGGGCACCGGGGAGCTGTTTTTT
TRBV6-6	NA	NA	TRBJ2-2	CASTLGGPGELFF	TGTGCCAGCACCCTCGGGGGCCCCGGGGAGCTGTTTTTT
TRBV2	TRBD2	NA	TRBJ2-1	CASSAKGLAGSNEQFF	TGTGCCAGCAGTGCAAAAGGACTAGCGGGTAGCAATGAGCAGTTCTTC
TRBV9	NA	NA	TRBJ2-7	CASSGERGSGNEQYF	TGTGCCAGCAGCGGCGAGAGGGGTAGCGGAAACGAGCAGTACTTC
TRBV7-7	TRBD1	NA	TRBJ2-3	CASSLGSPGTGADTQYF	TGTGCCAGCAGCTTAGGAAGTCCCGGGACAGGGGCAGATACGCAGTATTTT
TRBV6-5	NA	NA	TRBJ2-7	CASSYLGLSSYEQYF	TGTGCCAGCAGTTATTTGGGACTCAGCTCCTACGAGCAGTACTTC
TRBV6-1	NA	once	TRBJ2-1	CASSEALLAVINEQFF	TGTGCCAGCAGTGAAGCTTTACTAGCCGTCATCAATGAGCAGTTCTTC
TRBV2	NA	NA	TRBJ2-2	CASSESPSVPVEHTGELFF	TGTGCCAGCAGCGAGTCGCCCTCGGTCCCGGTCGAACACACCGGGGAGCTGTTTTTT
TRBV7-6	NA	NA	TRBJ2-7	CASSLGWEAEQYF	TGTGCCAGCAGCTTGGGGTGGGAGGCGGAGCAGTACTTC
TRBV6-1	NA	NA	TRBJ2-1	CASSGEDGVNEQFF	TGTGCCAGCAGTGGGGAGGACGGGGTCAATGAGCAGTTCTTC
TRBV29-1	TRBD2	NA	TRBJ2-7	CSVRLAGSTEQYF	TGCAGCGTTCGACTAGCAGGGTCCACCGAGCAGTACTTC